Detailed here is one TCR beta chain. Some clones are missing from TCRdb's copy, which holds only in-frame ones; the method was immunoSEQ multiplex PCR. The sample has 330,000 or so clones; 88% are singletons. The cohort comprised adults aged about 18 to 100 years residing in approximately 25 US areas. Recovery meant two consecutive negative NP/OP PCR tests, professional clearance, or resolved symptoms. This CDR3 comprises 13 residues. Germline values: CDR1 SGHAT, CDR2 FQNNGV. Unmatched junction bases numbered 3, after V lost 5 bases and J lost 5 bases. These data belong to a study of blood T cell repertoires in COVID-19. Looking at the study overall: The origin of the acute and convalescent COVID-19 samples was the United States, Italy and Spain. The analysed material was cDNA or gDNA that came from T cells, B-cell-depleted T cells, or PBMCs.

This clonotype was sampled from a man aged 25 to 40 who had recovered from COVID-19. The specimen sequenced was PBMCs or T cells enriched from blood (not recorded which). This chain links TRBV11-2 with TRBJ2-5; 9 bases line up with TRBD2. The DNA of the CDR3 is TGTGCCAGCAGCAGCGGGGGGCGCGAGACCCAGTACTTC. Protein: CASSSGGRETQYF.